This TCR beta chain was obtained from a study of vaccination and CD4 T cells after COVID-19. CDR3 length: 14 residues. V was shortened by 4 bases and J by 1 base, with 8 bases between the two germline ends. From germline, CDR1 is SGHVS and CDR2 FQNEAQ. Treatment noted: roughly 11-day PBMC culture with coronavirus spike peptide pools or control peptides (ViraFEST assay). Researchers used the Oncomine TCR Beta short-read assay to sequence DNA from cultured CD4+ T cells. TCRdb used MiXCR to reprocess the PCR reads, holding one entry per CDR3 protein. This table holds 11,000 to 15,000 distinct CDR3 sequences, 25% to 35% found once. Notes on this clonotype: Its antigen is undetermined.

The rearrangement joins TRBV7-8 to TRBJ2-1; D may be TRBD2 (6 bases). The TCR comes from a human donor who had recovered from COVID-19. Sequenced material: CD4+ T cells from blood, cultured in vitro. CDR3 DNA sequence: TGTGCCAGCAGCTCGGGGGTTTCCTACAATGAGCAGTTCTTC. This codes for CASSSGVSYNEQFF. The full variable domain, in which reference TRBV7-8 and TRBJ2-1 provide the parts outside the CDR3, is GAGVSQSPRYKVAKRGQDVALRCDPISGHVSLFWYQQALGQGPEFLTYFQNEAQLDKSGLPSDRFFAERPEGSVSTLKIQRTQQEDSAVYLCASSSGVSYNEQFFGPGTRLTVL.